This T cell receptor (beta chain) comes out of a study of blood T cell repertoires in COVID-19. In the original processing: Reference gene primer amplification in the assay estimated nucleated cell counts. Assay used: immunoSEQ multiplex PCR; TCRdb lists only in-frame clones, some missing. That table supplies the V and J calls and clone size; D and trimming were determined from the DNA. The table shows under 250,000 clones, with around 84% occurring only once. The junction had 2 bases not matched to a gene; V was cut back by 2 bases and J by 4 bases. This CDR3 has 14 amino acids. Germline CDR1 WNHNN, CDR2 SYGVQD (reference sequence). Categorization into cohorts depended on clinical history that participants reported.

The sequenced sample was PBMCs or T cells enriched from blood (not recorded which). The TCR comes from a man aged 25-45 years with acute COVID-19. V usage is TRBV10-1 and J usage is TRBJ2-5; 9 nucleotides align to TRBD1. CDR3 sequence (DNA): TGCGCCAGCAGTGAGGGACAGGGGTTAGAGACCCAGTACTTC. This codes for CASSEGQGLETQYF.